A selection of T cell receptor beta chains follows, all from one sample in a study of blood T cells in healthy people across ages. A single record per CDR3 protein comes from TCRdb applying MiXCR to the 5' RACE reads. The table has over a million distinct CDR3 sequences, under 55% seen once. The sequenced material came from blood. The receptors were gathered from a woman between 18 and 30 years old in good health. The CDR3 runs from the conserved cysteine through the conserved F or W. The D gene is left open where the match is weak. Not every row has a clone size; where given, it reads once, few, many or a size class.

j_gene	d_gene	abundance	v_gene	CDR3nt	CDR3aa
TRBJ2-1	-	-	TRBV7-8	TGTGCCAGCAGGGTAGCCGGGAGTAGAGCTGAGCAGTTCTTC	CASRVAGSRAEQFF
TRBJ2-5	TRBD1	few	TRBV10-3	TGTGCCATCAGTCACCCCGGGACAGAAAGAGAGACCCAGTACTTC	CAISHPGTERETQYF
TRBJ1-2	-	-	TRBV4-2	TGTGCCAGCAGCCTCCTCCCGGGTGAGGGGTCCGGCTACACCTTC	CASSLLPGEGSGYTF
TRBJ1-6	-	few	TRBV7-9	TGTGCCAGCAGCGGACAGTCTAATTCACCCCTCCACTTT	CASSGQSNSPLHF
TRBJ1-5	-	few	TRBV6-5	TGTGCCAGCAGTTCGCAGAGATATAGCAATCAGCCCCAGCATTTT	CASSSQRYSNQPQHF
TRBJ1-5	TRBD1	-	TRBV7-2	TGTGCCAGCACCCCGGACAGGGGTGGTCTAGGCCAGCATTTT	CASTPDRGGLGQHF
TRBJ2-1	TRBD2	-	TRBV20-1	TGCAGTGCTAGCGGGCGGGGGGGGCCTTACAATGAGCAGTTCTTC	CSASGRGGPYNEQFF
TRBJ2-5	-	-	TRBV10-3	TGTGCCATCAGGTCTTCAGGGCCAGAGACCCAGTACTTC	CAIRSSGPETQYF
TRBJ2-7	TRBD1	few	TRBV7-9	TGTGCCAGCAGCTTAGCGGAAGGGGGCTACTCCTACGAGCAGTACTTC	CASSLAEGGYSYEQYF
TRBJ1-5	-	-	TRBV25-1	TGTGCCAGCAGTGACCACGAGGGCCCGGAACCGGAGCCCCAGCATTTT	CASSDHEGPEPEPQHF
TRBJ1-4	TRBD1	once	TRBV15	TGTGCCACCAGCAGAGGGCCGGGACAGGCCGCAACTAATGAAAAACTGTTTTTT	CATSRGPGQAATNEKLFF